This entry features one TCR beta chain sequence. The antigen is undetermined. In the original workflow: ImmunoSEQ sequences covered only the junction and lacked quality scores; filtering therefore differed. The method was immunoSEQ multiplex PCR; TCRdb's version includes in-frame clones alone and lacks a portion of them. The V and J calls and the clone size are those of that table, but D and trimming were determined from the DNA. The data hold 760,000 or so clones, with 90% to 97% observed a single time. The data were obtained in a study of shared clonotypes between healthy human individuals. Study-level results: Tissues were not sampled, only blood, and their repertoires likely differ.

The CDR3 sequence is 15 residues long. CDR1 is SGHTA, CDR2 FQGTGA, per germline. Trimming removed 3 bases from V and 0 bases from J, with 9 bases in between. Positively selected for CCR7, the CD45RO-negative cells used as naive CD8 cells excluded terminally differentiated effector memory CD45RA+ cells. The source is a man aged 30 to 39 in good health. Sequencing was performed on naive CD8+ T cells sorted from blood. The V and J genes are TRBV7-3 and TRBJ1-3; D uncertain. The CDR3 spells CASSLDPSSGNTIYF. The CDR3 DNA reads TGTGCCAGCAGCTTGGACCCGAGCTCTGGAAACACCATATATTTT.